The sequence of this T cell receptor (beta chain) was determined in a study of T cells after yellow fever vaccination (dated by TCRdb to the late 2010s). In the study overall: The SMART-Seq v4 Ultra Low Input RNA kit was used to prepare libraries from fractions with low cell numbers. Blood samples were taken at several timepoints before and after primary and secondary immunization, and bulk PBMC replicates and cell subsets were isolated. To track T-cell clones before and after primary and booster YFV17D yellow fever vaccination, bulk TCR alpha and beta repertoires were sequenced longitudinally. Two healthy male donors, one aged 18 to 30 and one aged 30 to 40 years, made up the cohort. The research as a whole found: After the booster, most of the clones that had expanded following primary vaccination were detected again (almost 98% of CD4 and around 90% of CD8), which suggests that memory was broadly maintained. FACS-sorted repertoires could contain abundant contaminating clonotypes from the bulk population, so computational filtering was required. Compared with the primary T-cell response, the secondary T-cell response was weaker but faster, peaking on day 5 rather than day 15. Because the study included only two donors, the extent to which the findings can be generalized is limited. A small share of clonotypes occurred in both CD4 and CD8 compartments, likely arising from convergent recombination.

TCR cDNA was made using 5'RACE template switching, a step that added a universal primer site and unique molecular identifiers. cDNA synthesis was primed from both the TCR alpha and TCR beta constant segments. Libraries were amplified in two PCR steps, with sample barcodes and sequencing adapters added in the second step. Sequencing of libraries was done on Illumina HiSeq 2500 (2x100 bp) or NovaSeq (2x150 bp). Processing in the source paper ran as follows. Demultiplexing of reads and collapsing into UMI consensus sequences were performed with MIGEC, and V(D)J alignment was carried out with MiXCR. Clonotypes responding to the vaccine were identified with edgeR on replicate PBMC samples, with the criteria of FDR below 0.01 and a log2 fold change above 5 up to day 15. CD4 or CD8 identity was assigned to each bulk clonotype according to whether the clonotype was present at higher abundance in the sequenced CD4 repertoire or the sequenced CD8 repertoire. TCRdb reran the public reads through fastp at Q25 and MiXCR, keeping productive beta chains. Rows with a matching CDR3 protein are joined into one entry that keeps the most common DNA and genes. None of the V and J calls come from the authors' own analysis; TCRdb made them. The sample data list around 310,000 distinct CDR3 sequences, and 8.7% of these were observed just once. The ten largest make up under 20% of the sample.

Reading the label with the study, this specimen's treatment or condition is: live attenuated yellow fever vaccine strain. Two biological replicates of bulk PBMCs were collected at each blood-draw timepoint. PBMCs were isolated from peripheral blood using a standard Ficoll-Paque protocol. TriZol was used to extract RNA from bulk PBMCs, CD4 and CD8 fractions, and dextramer-positive and dextramer-negative fractions. Concerning this clonotype itself: Its antigen is still unknown. Per-base quality was not reported, and no clone a single base away is much larger than it.

CDR1 and CDR2, looked up from the germline V gene, are MNHEY and SVGEGT. Trimming costs V 7 bases and J 8 bases, and their ends lie 21 bases apart. From the cysteine through the phenylalanine, the CDR3 covers 15 amino acids. The read is trimmed to its CDR3 DNA, 45 bases read in frame from base 1. The sequence was obtained from a young man who received the YFV17D yellow fever vaccine. Sequenced material: PBMCs, taken on the day of the first yellow fever vaccination. The chain is encoded by TRBV6-2 or TRBV6-3 joined to TRBJ2-1; TRBD2 could be the D gene, as 6 bases match. Here is the DNA: TGTGCCAGCACCCACGTGCGGGAATCCAACGATGAGCAGTTCTTC. Its protein reads: CASTHVRESNDEQFF.